The 17 T cell receptor beta chains presented below share a single source sample, sequenced in a study of T cell responses to AZD1222 COVID-19 vaccine. Assay: immunoSEQ multiplex PCR; the TCRdb copy retains only in-frame clones and omits some. The sample lists around 100,000 clones, 75% to 95% occurring once. Sequencing used peripheral blood, obtained on day 0 of AZD1222 vaccination. Source of these receptors: an adult in good health.

This clone appeared once. The chain links TRBV5-1 to TRBJ1-4; 9 bases map to TRBD1. CDR3 length: 15 residues. The V gene end was trimmed by 0 bases and the J gene end by 7 bases; junction bases not matched to a gene: 4. Germline V gene lookup returns CDR1 SGHRS and CDR2 YFSETQ. CDR3 coding DNA: TGCGCCAGCAGCTTGGGAGGGACAGGGAGTGAAAAACTGTTTTTT. Amino acids: CASSLGGTGSEKLFF.

This chain connects TRBV19 to TRBJ1-5; D is undetermined. CDR1 LNHDA and CDR2 SQIVND come from the germline V gene (reference sequence). V was pared by 3 bases and J by 4 bases, with 13 bases between. The CDR3 extends over 15 amino acids. CDR3 region: CASSMPLGANQPQHF. CDR3 DNA sequence: TGTGCCAGTAGTATGCCGCTCGGTGCTAATCAGCCCCAGCATTTT.

This clone appeared once. CDR3 bases: TGTGCCAGCAGCTTCTTTAATGAAAAACTGTTTTTT. Residues: CASSFFNEKLFF. The rearrangement uses TRBV7-9 and TRBJ1-4, with unresolved D. Trimming took 3 bases from V and 4 from J, leaving 3 bases between them. Germline assignment: CDR1 SEHNR and CDR2 FQNEAQ (reference sequence). CDR3 size: 12 residues.

The rearrangement links TRBV5-1 to TRBJ2-1; 7 bases agree with TRBD1. J gave up 4 bases and V 3 bases, and 7 bases lay outside the gene matches. The CDR3 sequence is 15 residues long. CDR1 and CDR2 from the germline V gene are SGHRS and YFSETQ. For the CDR3, the DNA is TGCGCCAGCAGCTCGACCGGGACAGAATACAATGAGCAGTTCTTC. Its protein is CASSSTGTEYNEQFF.

V is TRBV24-1 and J is TRBJ2-3; TRBD1 matches at 10 bases. The length of the CDR3 is 14 residues. Germline trimming cut 3 bases from V and 10 bases from J; bases unmatched to any gene: 6. Germline V gives CDR1 KGHDR, CDR2 SFDVKD. CDR3: CATSDQTGGLAQYF. CDR3 coding DNA: TGTGCCACCAGTGATCAGACAGGGGGCTTGGCGCAGTATTTT.

The V and J genes are TRBV6-5 and TRBJ2-3, with TRBD2 matching 8 bases. Looked up from germline, CDR1 is MNHEY and CDR2 is SVGAGI. The V segment lost 1 base and the J segment 1 base; nucleotides outside the gene matches: 4. This CDR3 is built from 16 residues. The CDR3 here is CASSYLTSACTDTQYF. In DNA, the CDR3 is TGTGCCAGCAGTTACTTGACTAGCGCATGCACAGATACGCAGTATTTT.

This chain joins TRBV28 and TRBJ2-7; 7 bases are shared with TRBD1. Germline-derived CDR1 and CDR2 are MDHEN and SYDVKM. Germline trimming cut 6 bases from V and 4 bases from J; bases unmatched to any gene: 12. There are 15 residues in the CDR3. CDR3 in amino acids: CASRRSGTVTYEQYF. The DNA of the CDR3 is TGTGCCAGCAGACGATCCGGGACAGTTACTTACGAGCAGTACTTC.

The rearrangement links TRBV27 to TRBJ2-5; D unresolved. The CDR3 runs 12 residues. V was cut by 6 bases and J by 1 base, with 6 bases left in between. Germline values: CDR1 MNHEY, CDR2 SMNVEV (reference sequence). CDR3 sequence (DNA): TGTGCCAGCAGCCGCAGCCAAGAGACCCAGTACTTC. Protein sequence: CASSRSQETQYF.

The V call is TRBV27, the J call TRBJ2-6, with a tentative D call TRBD1 (6 bases). The CDR3 sequence is 18 residues long. Germline loops: CDR1 MNHEY, CDR2 SMNVEV (reference sequence). Trimming took off 4 bases at V and 2 bases at J, with 18 bases between the two ends. The CDR3 is CASSSGTPQLAGANVLTF. In nucleotides, the CDR3 is TGTGCCAGCAGTTCTGGGACACCACAGTTAGCTGGGGCCAACGTCCTGACTTTC.

V and J are TRBV9 and TRBJ2-1, with D perhaps TRBD2 (5 bases). The germline gives CDR1 SGDLS, CDR2 YYNGEE. V was shortened by 4 bases and J by 9 bases, with 14 bases between the two germline ends. The CDR3 is made up of 13 amino acids. In nucleotides, the CDR3 is TGTGCCAGCAGCTCTTTCCTAGCCGGTGAGCAGTTCTTC. Translating gives CASSSFLAGEQFF.

This chain joins TRBV18 and TRBJ2-5, with 8 bases matching TRBD1. There are 15 residues in the CDR3. Unmatched junction bases numbered 4, after V lost 0 bases and J lost 4 bases. Germline CDR1 reads KGHSH; CDR2 reads LQKENI. The CDR3 loop is CASSPPTGVGETQYF. CDR3 nucleotide sequence: TGTGCCAGCTCACCACCGACAGGGGTCGGAGAGACCCAGTACTTC.

J is TRBJ1-5 and V is TRBV7-2; D is unresolved. Germline CDR1 and CDR2: SGHTA and FQGNSA. The CDR3 sequence is 14 residues long. Trimming left V 1 base short and J 7 bases short, with 11 bases between. CDR3 nucleotide sequence: TGTGCCAGCAGCTTAGATGGAGCCAGGCAGCCCCAGCATTTT. This codes for CASSLDGARQPQHF.

The chain couples TRBV28 to TRBJ2-5, with D perhaps matching TRBD2 (6 bases). Germline assignment: CDR1 MDHEN and CDR2 SYDVKM. V was clipped by 6 bases and J by 2 bases, with 16 bases between them. The CDR3 loop spans 15 amino acids. The CDR3 is CASRRGSPEQETQYF. In DNA, the CDR3 is TGTGCCAGCAGGCGGGGATCGCCCGAGCAAGAGACCCAGTACTTC.

This clone was detected only a few times. The chain has TRBV28 and TRBJ2-1; D not certain. Trimming pared 2 bases from V and 8 bases from J, leaving 7 bases between. This CDR3 region has 12 residues. CDR1 is MDHEN and CDR2 is SYDVKM in the germline V gene. The CDR3 sequence: CASSLGLDEQFF. The CDR3 region has the DNA TGTGCCAGCAGTTTAGGGTTGGATGAGCAGTTCTTC.

The J gene is TRBJ2-1, the V gene TRBV21-1; TRBD2 was called by the table and not checked on the DNA. TRBV21-1 is a pseudogene segment. The CDR3 consists of 18 residues. This CDR3 reads CASSKKKREGPPYNEQFF. The CDR3 coding sequence is TGTGCCAGCAGCAAGAAAAAGCGGGAGGGCCCCCCCTACAATGAGCAGTTCTTC.

CDR3 residues: CASSLEQGRNEKLFF. CDR3 sequence (DNA): TGTGCCAGCAGCTTAGAGCAGGGGCGTAATGAAAAACTGTTTTTT. The chain recombines TRBV7-2 with TRBJ1-4; TRBD1 is a possible D gene (6 bases). CDR1 is SGHTA, CDR2 FQGNSA, per germline. This CDR3 comprises 15 residues. V was shortened by 1 base and J by 4 bases, with 10 bases between the two germline ends.

The count of this clone is one. The chain couples TRBV11-2 to TRBJ1-3, with D maybe TRBD1 (5 bases). Trimming stripped 5 bases from V and 4 bases from J, with 15 bases between. The CDR3 has 15 residues. The germline CDR1 and CDR2 sequences are SGHAT and FQNNGV. The CDR3 DNA follows: TGTGCCAGCAGCCCAACCGGGACGCCCGGAAACACCATATATTTT. It encodes CASSPTGTPGNTIYF.